The next 21 T cell receptor beta chains were all read from a single sample in a study of T cell repertoires in cytomegalovirus infection. TCRdb re-called the reads with MiXCR, one entry per CDR3 protein. Altogether approximately 630,000 distinct CDR3 sequences are present, 20% to 25% being singletons, with the ten largest covering under 8.5%. Sequenced material: CD8+ T cells from PBMCs. Receptors were obtained from a human donor in good health (CMV status not recorded). Some clones in this sample may be carry-over from other donors' samples.

This clonotype showed up many times. The chain recombines TRBV7-9 with TRBJ1-4; D remains ambiguous. The CDR3 is made up of 15 amino acids. The germline V and J ends were trimmed by 7 bases and 4 bases, with 16 bases remaining between them. Germline V gives CDR1 SEHNR, CDR2 FQNEAQ (reference sequence). CDR3 nucleotide sequence: TGTGCCAGCACCCTCACGGACGGTTATAATGAAAAACTGTTTTTT. Its protein product is CASTLTDGYNEKLFF.

J is TRBJ2-5 and V is TRBV28; TRBD1 might be the D (6 bases). This CDR3 contains 14 residues. Looked up from germline, CDR1 is MDHEN and CDR2 is SYDVKM. Trimming shortened V by 6 bases and J by 2 bases, and 13 bases separated the two germline ends. CDR3 bases: TGTGCCAGCAGAGGACAGTTTCCTCAAGAGACCCAGTACTTC. Protein product: CASRGQFPQETQYF.

Many counts were recorded for this clonotype. The gene calls are TRBV7-6 and TRBJ2-7; 8 bases line up with TRBD1. CDR3 size: 15 residues. Trimming removed 3 bases from V and 4 bases from J; junction bases left unmatched: 8. Per germline, CDR1 SGHVS and CDR2 FNYEAQ. The CDR3 loop reads CASSFGQGIYYEQYF. CDR3 coding DNA: TGTGCCAGCAGCTTTGGACAGGGTATTTATTACGAGCAGTACTTC.

The chain has TRBV5-5 and TRBJ2-2, with a tentative D call TRBD2 (5 bases). The germline gives CDR1 SGHKS, CDR2 YYEKEE (reference sequence). CDR3 length: 13 amino acids. Trimming stripped 2 bases from V and 7 bases from J, with 9 bases between. For the CDR3, the DNA is TGTGCCAGCAGCTTTGAGGGAATCGGGGAGCTGTTTTTT. It yields the protein CASSFEGIGELFF.

This clonotype was seen repeatedly, ten times or more. The V gene is TRBV7-8, the J gene TRBJ2-2; D gene uncertain. The CDR3 sequence is 11 residues long. Trimming stripped 3 bases from V and 5 bases from J, with 1 base between. CDR1 SGHVS and CDR2 FQNEAQ come from the germline V gene. DNA of the CDR3: TGTGCCAGCAGCTTTACCGGGGAGCTGTTTTTT. It codes for CASSFTGELFF.

This clonotype showed up just a few times. The chain has TRBV6-2 or TRBV6-3 and TRBJ1-6; D remains unclear. Germline CDR1 reads MNHEY; CDR2 reads SVGEGT. Trimming stripped 2 bases from V and 7 bases from J, with 12 bases between. This CDR3 contains 15 residues. The CDR3 here is CASSYGYGVNSPLHF. The CDR3 nucleotides are TGTGCCAGCAGTTACGGGTACGGTGTGAATTCACCCCTCCACTTT.

Ten or more counts support this clonotype. The gene calls are TRBV7-2 and TRBJ1-2; 7 nucleotides line up with TRBD1. The CDR3 is made up of 12 amino acids. In germline, CDR1 is SGHTA, CDR2 FQGNSA. Germline trimming cut 2 bases from V and 8 bases from J; bases unmatched to any gene: 2. The CDR3 reads CASSLYRGGYTF. The CDR3 DNA sequence: TGTGCCAGCAGCTTATACAGGGGAGGCTACACCTTC. Full variable domain (missing parts from reference TRBV7-2 and TRBJ1-2): GAGVSQSPSNKVTEKGKDVELRCDPISGHTALYWYRQSLGQGLEFLIYFQGNSAPDKSGLPSDRFSAERTGGSVSTLTIQRTQQEDSAVYLCASSLYRGGYTFGSGTRLTVV.

In this sample, this clonotype turned up once. The chain joins TRBV6-5 to TRBJ2-1; 10 nucleotides match TRBD2. V was pared by 6 bases and J by 5 bases, with 7 bases of the junction left unmatched. Germline V gene sequence: CDR1 MNHEY, CDR2 SVGAGI. The CDR3 is 15 amino acids. Here the CDR3 reads CASRLTSGLNNEQFF. The CDR3 DNA is TGTGCCAGCAGACTGACTAGCGGGTTAAACAATGAGCAGTTCTTC.

The chain joins TRBV20-1 to TRBJ1-2, with TRBD1 identical over 11 bases. Germline V gene sequence: CDR1 DFQATT, CDR2 SNEGSKA (reference sequence). V gave up 0 bases and J gave up 4 bases; unmatched junction bases: 7. The CDR3 contains 16 residues. CDR3: CSARDPGQGVGYGYTF. The CDR3 region has the DNA TGCAGTGCTAGAGACCCGGGACAGGGGGTCGGCTATGGCTACACCTTC.

This clonotype was picked up a small number of times. The V call is TRBV7-9, the J call TRBJ2-1; 10 bases match TRBD1. The CDR3 has 16 amino acids. V was clipped by 4 bases and J by 6 bases; unmatched bases: 9. From germline, CDR1 is SEHNR and CDR2 FQNEAQ (reference sequence). The CDR3 region is CASSSLRDRGLNEQFF. DNA of the CDR3: TGTGCCAGCAGCTCACTCCGGGACAGGGGCCTCAATGAGCAGTTCTTC.

This clonotype was detected only a few times. V and J are TRBV28 and TRBJ1-5; no definite D call. Germline V gene sequence: CDR1 MDHEN, CDR2 SYDVKM. Between the trimmed V and J ends, which lost 3 bases and 7 bases, there was a span of 1 base. There are 10 residues in the CDR3. CDR3 bases: TGTGCCAGCAGTTTCCAGCCCCAGCATTTT. It encodes CASSFQPQHF.

There are many counts of this clonotype. The chain links TRBV7-9 to TRBJ1-1, with D unresolved. The length of the CDR3 is 11 residues. Germline V lookup: CDR1 SEHNR, CDR2 FQNEAQ (reference sequence). With 5 bases removed from V and 5 bases from J, the gap between germline ends came to 6 bases. In DNA form, the CDR3 reads TGTGCCAGCAGCCATAGAACTGAAGCTTTCTTT. Translating gives CASSHRTEAFF.

Regarding this clonotype: A much more abundant neighbour one base away suggests this may be a read error. J is TRBJ2-3 and V is TRBV7-3; TRBD1 agrees at 10 bases. Germline loops: CDR1 SGHTA, CDR2 FQGTGA. V gave up 5 bases and J gave up 6 bases; unmatched junction bases: 8. The CDR3 runs to 15 residues. Written as DNA, the CDR3 is TGTGCCAGCAGCCAAGCGACAGGGGGCGCGGATACGCAGTATTTT. Translated: CASSQATGGADTQYF.

V usage is TRBV24-1 and J usage is TRBJ2-1; D remains ambiguous. The germline CDR1 and CDR2 sequences are KGHDR and SFDVKD. The CDR3 has 12 residues. V was cut by 3 bases and J by 4 bases, with 3 bases left in between. The CDR3 reads CATSDEYNEQFF. CDR3 coding DNA: TGTGCCACCAGTGATGAGTACAATGAGCAGTTCTTC.

The genes are TRBV28 and TRBJ1-5; TRBD1 matches 7 bases. Germline V lookup: CDR1 MDHEN, CDR2 SYDVKM. The CDR3 runs to 16 residues. J was trimmed by 1 base and V by 3 bases; bases with no gene match: 6. The CDR3 loop reads CASSFVQGGSNQPQHF. DNA for the CDR3: TGTGCCAGCAGTTTCGTTCAGGGGGGAAGCAATCAGCCCCAGCATTTT.

This clonotype was seen only a few times. V gene TRBV27 combines with J gene TRBJ2-1; unclear D gene. Germline loops: CDR1 MNHEY, CDR2 SMNVEV (reference sequence). V was clipped by 1 base and J by 12 bases, with 10 bases between them. The CDR3 covers 12 residues. For the CDR3, the DNA is TGTGCCAGCAGTTTATGGGCAGGTTCGCAGTTCTTC. Protein sequence: CASSLWAGSQFF.

V usage is TRBV12-3 or TRBV12-4 and J usage is TRBJ1-1; D unclear. The V gene lost 6 bases and the J gene lost 1 base, with 6 bases spanning the gap. This CDR3 is built from 12 residues. The CDR3 spells CASSKWNTEAFF. The DNA of the CDR3 is TGTGCCAGCAGCAAATGGAACACTGAAGCTTTCTTT.

This clonotype has more than one count but fewer than ten. The chain links TRBV20-1 to TRBJ1-2, with D hard to call. V shed 0 bases and J shed 5 bases, with 19 bases lying between them. The length of the CDR3 is 16 residues. The V gene's germline CDR1 is DFQATT and CDR2 SNEGSKA (reference sequence). Here the CDR3 DNA reads TGCAGTGCTAGAGATCCGCAACTTATGTGGACTTATGGCTACACCTTC. It codes for CSARDPQLMWTYGYTF.

The V gene is TRBV25-1, the J gene TRBJ2-1; D is undetermined. Trimming stripped 0 bases from V and 3 bases from J, with 12 bases between. CDR1 and CDR2 from the germline V gene are MGHDK and SYGVNS. The CDR3 is 16 residues long. The CDR3 DNA reads as TGTGCCAGCAGTGAATATGGCAGAAGACTCTACAATGAGCAGTTCTTC. This sequence encodes CASSEYGRRLYNEQFF.

The sample holds a few counts of this clonotype. The chain joins TRBV28 to TRBJ1-2; 11 nucleotides match TRBD1. Germline V CDR1 and CDR2: MDHEN, SYDVKM. V dropped 6 bases and J dropped 10; count of bases not matched to a gene: 7. This CDR3 is built from 13 residues. The CDR3 region is CASSGTGGRVYTF. The CDR3 DNA sequence: TGTGCCAGCAGCGGGACAGGGGGTCGTGTCTACACCTTC.

The chain has TRBV7-2 and TRBJ2-3, with 8 nucleotides matching TRBD2. With V trimmed by 5 bases and J by 5 bases, 9 bases remained unmatched. Germline V lookup: CDR1 SGHTA, CDR2 FQGNSA. The CDR3 spans 15 residues. CDR3 sequence: CASSAGGGLRDTQYF. The CDR3 region has the DNA TGTGCCAGCAGCGCCGGGGGGGGACTTAGAGATACGCAGTATTTT. Together with reference TRBV7-2 and TRBJ2-3, the CDR3 gives the full variable domain: GAGVSQSPSNKVTEKGKDVELRCDPISGHTALYWYRQSLGQGLEFLIYFQGNSAPDKSGLPSDRFSAERTGGSVSTLTIQRTQQEDSAVYLCASSAGGGLRDTQYFGPGTRLTVL.